This is a list of T cell receptor beta chains from one sample in a study of blood T cell repertoires in COVID-19. TCRdb keeps only in-frame clones here, not all; method: immunoSEQ multiplex PCR. The sample shows over 200,000 clones, approximately 87% of them seen only once. Source material: peripheral blood. The receptors stem from a man aged 60 to 75 who had recovered from COVID-19. Both conserved end residues are part of each CDR3. D genes are given only for firm matches. Not every row has a clone size; where given, it reads once, few, many or a size class.

TGTGCCAGCAGCTTAGGGCGGCTAGCGGGGGCCTACGAGCAGTACTTC	CASSLGRLAGAYEQYF	-	TRBV7-2	TRBJ2-7	TRBD2
TGCAGCGTTGCGGGACAGGGCTCTGGAAACACCATATATTTT	CSVAGQGSGNTIYF	-	TRBV29-1	TRBJ1-3	TRBD1
TGTGCCAGCAGCTTTCAGGGGGTAGCTGGGGCCAACGTCCTGACTTTC	CASSFQGVAGANVLTF	few	TRBV7-2	TRBJ2-6	TRBD1
TGTGCCAGCAGCTTACTCAGAGGTGGGAGCTCCTATAATTCACCCCTCCACTTT	CASSLLRGGSSYNSPLHF	-	TRBV11-2	TRBJ1-6	-
TGTGCCTGGAGTAGATCGAGGGCCTGGGGGAACACTGAAGCTTTCTTT	CAWSRSRAWGNTEAFF	-	TRBV30	TRBJ1-1	-
TGCAGTGCTAGTGCCGGGACTCCCGGCTCCTACGAGCAGTACTTC	CSASAGTPGSYEQYF	-	TRBV20-1	TRBJ2-7	-
TGCGCCAGCAGCTTGGAACTAGCCGGAGAGACCCAGTACTTC	CASSLELAGETQYF	-	TRBV5-1	TRBJ2-5	-
TGTGCCAGCAGTGAATCGGCAGGGGGCACAGATACGCAGTATTTT	CASSESAGGTDTQYF	-	TRBV6-4	TRBJ2-3	-
TGTGCCAGCAGTGAATGGAGCGGCTCTGGAAACACCATATATTTT	CASSEWSGSGNTIYF	few	TRBV25-1	TRBJ1-3	-
TGCGCCAGTACACCGGGACAGATGGGGTATGGCTACACCTTC	CASTPGQMGYGYTF	once	TRBV5-1	TRBJ1-2	TRBD1
TGTGCCAGCAGTTACGTCCCGGGTGGAGGCTACACCTTC	CASSYVPGGGYTF	-	TRBV6-5	TRBJ1-2	-
TGTGCCAGCAGCTCAAACCGCGCCCCCGGGCAAGAGACCCAGTACTTC	CASSSNRAPGQETQYF	-	TRBV7-6	TRBJ2-5	-
TGCGCCAGCAGCCTTGTCGGGGGGCGCCGATCAACCTACGAGCAGTACTTC	CASSLVGGRRSTYEQYF	-	TRBV5-1	TRBJ2-7	-
TGTGCCAGCAGCAAAGAGGGACAGGGGAATTGGGCGACAGATACGCAGTATTTT	CASSKEGQGNWATDTQYF	-	TRBV21-1	TRBJ2-3	-
TGCGCCAGCACCCAACGTGGAGACACCGGGGAGCTGTTTTTT	CASTQRGDTGELFF	-	TRBV5-1	TRBJ2-2	-
TGTGCCTGGAGATGGGGCCTTTCGGGGGGCGAGCAGTACTTC	CAWRWGLSGGEQYF	once	TRBV30	TRBJ2-7	TRBD2
TGCACCAGCAGCCCCGGGACACAAAAAGAGACCCAGTACTTC	CTSSPGTQKETQYF	-	TRBV1	TRBJ2-5	-
TGTGCCAGCTCGCCCGGGTCCCGATCCTACGAGCAGTACTTC	CASSPGSRSYEQYF	-	TRBV2	TRBJ2-7	-
TGTGCCAGCAGTGAAGTCCGGACAGGGAGTAACTATGGCTACACCTTC	CASSEVRTGSNYGYTF	once	TRBV2	TRBJ1-2	TRBD1
TGTGCCAGCAGCCCTAGCGGACTAAACTACGAGCAGTACTTC	CASSPSGLNYEQYF	few	TRBV3-1/TRBV3-2	TRBJ2-7	TRBD2
TGTGCCACCAGCAGGACAGGGAGCTCCTACAATGAGCAGTTCTTC	CATSRTGSSYNEQFF	-	TRBV15	TRBJ2-1	TRBD1
TGTGCCAGCAGCTTGTTCTCCACGGGGAAACTGTTTTTT	CASSLFSTGKLFF	once	TRBV5-4	TRBJ1-4	-
TGTGCCAGCTCACCGGGGACAGGGGAGGGTAGAGCTTTCTTT	CASSPGTGEGRAFF	-	TRBV18	TRBJ1-1	TRBD1
TGTGCCAGCAGCCCTTCCTCAGGGCGTGGGAACACTGAAGCTTTCTTT	CASSPSSGRGNTEAFF	-	TRBV7-9	TRBJ1-1	-
TGTGCCAGCCTTAGCGGGAGCCGGGAGGGGCAGTTCTTC	CASLSGSREGQFF	-	TRBV28	TRBJ2-1	TRBD2
TGTGCCAGCAGGACCCACGGGGGCCAAGAGACCCAGTACTTC	CASRTHGGQETQYF	few	TRBV6-5	TRBJ2-5	-
TGCGCCAGCAGTCCCGGGGCGGGGGATCAGCCCCAGCATTTT	CASSPGAGDQPQHF	-	TRBV5-1	TRBJ1-5	-
TGCGCCAGCAGCTTGATTTCTCAGGCTTCAGGCGCCTACGAGCAGTACTTC	CASSLISQASGAYEQYF	-	TRBV5-1	TRBJ2-7	-
TGTGCCAGCAGCGGCTACCAGACAGCCTATAATGAAAAACTGTTTTTT	CASSGYQTAYNEKLFF	-	TRBV11-2	TRBJ1-4	-
TGTGCCAGCAGCGACCCAGCGCGTGGCTATGGCTACACCTTC	CASSDPARGYGYTF	-	TRBV9	TRBJ1-2	-
TGTGCCAGCAGCCGAACAGGGCCTGGAAACACCATATATTTT	CASSRTGPGNTIYF	once	TRBV6-5	TRBJ1-3	-
TGTGCCAGCACCCCCGGGGGGGCTGGAAACACCATATATTTT	CASTPGGAGNTIYF	-	TRBV28	TRBJ1-3	-
TGTGCCAGTAGTATTACAGGGACTAGCGGGAGTTTAGTCCACAATGAGCAGTTCTTC	CASSITGTSGSLVHNEQFF	-	TRBV19	TRBJ2-1	TRBD2
TGTGCCAGCAGCAGTAACAGGGGGTATGGCTACACCTTC	CASSSNRGYGYTF	once	TRBV7-6	TRBJ1-2	TRBD1
TGTGCCAGCTCACCGGGACTAGCGGGACCCGATGAGCAGTTCTTC	CASSPGLAGPDEQFF	-	TRBV18	TRBJ2-1	TRBD2
TGTGCCAGCCGGGAGACTGGGGCCAACGTCCTGACTTTC	CASRETGANVLTF	-	TRBV25-1	TRBJ2-6	-
TGTGCCAGCAGCCAAACCACGGCCCTAGACTCTGACAATGAGCAGTTCTTC	CASSQTTALDSDNEQFF	-	TRBV4-2	TRBJ2-1	-
TGTGCCAGCAGTGCCTCAGGGGCGAGCACTGGAAACACCATATATTTT	CASSASGASTGNTIYF	-	TRBV6-6	TRBJ1-3	-
TGTGCCTGGAAATCCGGGGGGGATGAGCAGTTCTTC	CAWKSGGDEQFF	-	TRBV30	TRBJ2-1	TRBD2
TGTGCCAGCAGCGTAGCTCCAGGGTACGAGCAGTACTTC	CASSVAPGYEQYF	-	TRBV9	TRBJ2-7	-
TGTGCCAGCAGTTTCGGGACAGGGGTCTTGGGAGAGACCCAGTACTTC	CASSFGTGVLGETQYF	-	TRBV9	TRBJ2-5	TRBD1
TGTGCCAGCAGCTTATGGGACAGAGTGAACACTGAAGCTTTCTTT	CASSLWDRVNTEAFF	-	TRBV7-9	TRBJ1-1	TRBD1
TGTGCCAGCAGTTACGGACAGGGGCCTATCTATGGCTACACCTTC	CASSYGQGPIYGYTF	-	TRBV6-2/TRBV6-3	TRBJ1-2	TRBD1
TGTGCCAGCAGTTTAGAGACTAGCTACACCGGGGAGCTGTTTTTT	CASSLETSYTGELFF	-	TRBV27	TRBJ2-2	TRBD2
TGTGCCAGCAGCTCACCAGCGGGGAGCACAGATACGCAATATTTT	CASSSPAGSTDTQYF	-	TRBV11-2	TRBJ2-3	TRBD2
TGTGCCAGTCTCCGGACAGGGATGGCCAATCAGCCCCAGCATTTT	CASLRTGMANQPQHF	-	TRBV19	TRBJ1-5	TRBD1
TGTGCCACCAGTGCGGGGGTTAGTCCCTACGAGCAGTACTTC	CATSAGVSPYEQYF	once	TRBV24-1	TRBJ2-7	-